This TCR beta chain was captured by sequencing in a study of spatial heterogeneity in lung cancer. About the research overall: In raw reads, more than eight appearances on average were recorded for each unique TCR and UMI combination. Study-level results: Among blood samples, ubiquitous expanded tumor TCRs appeared more at resection than at follow-up.

Noted time point: sample taken at primary tumor resection. Researchers sequenced whole RNA taken from tumor, nontumor lung or frozen PBMC without sorting. Donation came from some 73 patients with untreated early-stage non-small cell lung cancer. As for this clonotype: The antigen is unknown.

This CDR3 spans 16 amino acids. Germline CDR1 MNHEY, CDR2 SVGAGI. V was clipped by 6 bases and J by 5 bases; unmatched bases: 12. Individual TCR cDNA molecules each bore their own unique molecular identifier. Using its own MiXCR run on the 5' RACE reads, TCRdb lists one record per CDR3 protein. This repertoire shows about 38,000 distinct CDR3 sequences, 6.5% to 8.5% found once; its top ten account for 28%. The gene calls are TRBV6-5 and TRBJ2-2, with 7 bases fitting TRBD1. The sample was PBMCs, taken at surgery. This clonotype was sampled from a male donor with early-stage non-small cell lung cancer. In nucleotides, the CDR3 is TGTGCCAGCAGGAAGGAACAGGGGATGGGGACCGGGGAGCTGTTTTTT. Translating gives CASRKEQGMGTGELFF.